This record looks at one TCR beta chain sequence and its context. This specimen comes from a study of T cell repertoires in cytomegalovirus infection. TCRdb re-called the reads with MiXCR, one entry per CDR3 protein. The sample carries about 230,000 distinct CDR3 sequences, about 7% recorded once. This CDR3 is 15 amino acids long. The V gene's germline CDR1 is LGHNA and CDR2 YSLEER. V was clipped by 1 base and J by 6 bases, with 14 bases between them. The sequence was collected from a human donor in good health (CMV status not recorded). Some clones in this sample may be carry-over from other donors' samples. Sequences were obtained from PBMCs. V gene TRBV4-3 combines with J gene TRBJ2-3, with unresolved D. The DNA of the CDR3 is TGCGCCAGCAGCCAAGCAGAGTACTCGTCTGATACGCAGTATTTT. Amino acid sequence: CASSQAEYSSDTQYF.